The 28 T cell receptor beta chains presented below share a single source sample, sequenced in a study of blood T cell repertoires in COVID-19. TCRdb keeps only in-frame clones here, not all; method: immunoSEQ multiplex PCR. Among approximately 210,000 clones listed, 83% were seen once. Sequenced: peripheral blood. These TCRs come from a man in his fifties or sixties with active or convalescent COVID-19.

As concerns this clone: A read error may produce the germline difference seen at one junction end. This chain uses TRBV30 with TRBJ2-3; D not resolved. Germline V gives CDR1 GTSNPN, CDR2 SVGIG (reference sequence). This CDR3 is 12 amino acids long. The CDR3 DNA reads as TGTGCCTGGAGTCCCACTCCGACCTTACTAACCTTT. Residues: CAWSPTPTLLTF.

J is TRBJ1-4 and V is TRBV7-2, with D perhaps matching TRBD1 (5 bases). Germline V lookup: CDR1 SGHTA, CDR2 FQGNSA. The V and J ends lost 4 bases and 8 bases respectively, with 14 bases between them. CDR3 size: 14 residues. The CDR3 DNA follows: TGTGCCAGCAGCTCGACGGACATTGAAGAAAAACTGTTTTTT. It encodes CASSSTDIEEKLFF.

The rearrangement joins TRBV4-2 to TRBJ1-2, with D unclear. Trimming pared 5 bases from V and 0 bases from J, leaving 25 bases between. In germline, CDR1 is LGHNA, CDR2 YNFKEQ. The CDR3 is made up of 19 amino acids. CDR3 DNA: TGTGCCAGCAGCTCCGGGATGAGCACGGTGAGATCTACTAACTATGGCTACACCTTC. Protein sequence: CASSSGMSTVRSTNYGYTF.

The chain employs TRBV28 and TRBJ1-1, with TRBD1 matching over 7 bases. V shed 6 bases, J shed 1 base, and the junction held 8 bases outside the gene matches. This CDR3 contains 15 residues. Per germline, CDR1 MDHEN and CDR2 SYDVKM. The CDR3 is CASRATGVPNTEAFF. In DNA, the CDR3 is TGTGCCAGCAGGGCTACAGGGGTACCGAACACTGAAGCTTTCTTT.

The V and J genes are TRBV5-1 and TRBJ1-3; D possibly corresponds to TRBD1 (6 bases). This CDR3 has 16 amino acids. Trimming pared 4 bases from V and 0 bases from J, leaving 14 bases between. The germline V gene encodes CDR1 SGHRS and CDR2 YFSETQ. CDR3 sequence (DNA): TGCGCCAGCAGCGGAACACAGGGACCCTCTGGAAACACCATATATTTT. The encoded protein is CASSGTQGPSGNTIYF.

CDR3 DNA: TGTGCCAGTAGTATCCGTAGCGGGAGGTTATACAATGAGCAGTTCTTC. Translation gives CASSIRSGRLYNEQFF. This chain connects TRBV19 to TRBJ2-1; TRBD2 aligns across 10 bases. Germline V CDR1 and CDR2: LNHDA, SQIVND (reference sequence). The CDR3 extends over 16 amino acids. The V and J ends lost 3 bases and 4 bases, in that order; junction bases with no gene match: 6.

The CDR3 protein is CASSPPLRGDGYTF. In DNA, the CDR3 is TGTGCCAGCTCACCACCTCTCAGGGGGGATGGCTACACCTTC. V usage is TRBV18 and J usage is TRBJ1-2, with TRBD1 matching 7 bases. This CDR3 comprises 14 residues. The trim removed 0 bases at V and 6 bases at J, leaving 4 bases unmatched. Germline-derived CDR1 and CDR2 are KGHSH and LQKENI.

The chain combines TRBV4-3 with TRBJ1-4, with TRBD1 matching 9 bases. In germline, CDR1 is LGHNA, CDR2 YSLEER. The V segment lost 4 bases and the J segment 0 bases; nucleotides outside the gene matches: 9. The CDR3 is 18 residues long. The CDR3 DNA reads TGCGCCAGCAGCCCGTTCGGGACAGGGCAAGCAACTAATGAAAAACTGTTTTTT. Its protein is CASSPFGTGQATNEKLFF.

This clone was counted a few times. This sequence joins TRBV6-5 and TRBJ2-1; D gene unclear. The V end was cut by 6 bases, the J end by 6 bases, with 15 bases between. The CDR3 has 14 residues. In germline, CDR1 is MNHEY, CDR2 SVGAGI. As DNA, the CDR3 is TGTGCCAGCAGCTTTTCAGGTGAAACCAATGAGCAGTTCTTC. This gives the protein CASSFSGETNEQFF.

The chain links TRBV14 to TRBJ2-1, with 12 positions matching TRBD2. Germline V gene sequence: CDR1 SGHDN, CDR2 FVKESK. The CDR3 covers 16 residues. V lost 4 bases, J lost 7 bases, and 8 bases stayed unmatched. CDR3 in DNA: TGTGCCAGCAGCCCGCTAGCGGGAGGGCCGGGGAATGAGCAGTTCTTC. Its translation is CASSPLAGGPGNEQFF.

The chain is built from TRBV30 and TRBJ1-2; 7 positions match TRBD1. The CDR3 sequence is 11 residues long. The germline CDR1 and CDR2 sequences are GTSNPN and SVGIG (reference sequence). The V and J ends lost 5 bases and 5 bases, in that order; junction bases with no gene match: 2. CDR3 sequence: CAWQTGYGYTF. CDR3 coding DNA: TGTGCCTGGCAGACAGGGTATGGCTACACCTTC.

This chain connects TRBV5-4 to TRBJ2-3; 7 bases are shared with TRBD1. This CDR3 spans 14 amino acids. J gave up 4 bases and V 4 bases, and 6 bases lay outside the gene matches. Germline CDR1 and CDR2: SGHNT and YYREEE (reference sequence). The CDR3 protein is CASSPGTVPDTQYF. The CDR3 nucleotides are TGTGCCAGCAGCCCTGGGACAGTCCCAGATACGCAGTATTTT.

This rearrangement joins TRBV28 to TRBJ1-2, with 8 bases lining up with TRBD1. The CDR3 sequence is 16 residues long. The ends lost 5 bases at V and 5 bases at J; junction bases unmatched: 13. Germline CDR1 is MDHEN and CDR2 is SYDVKM. The CDR3 reads CASSLRTGFSSYGYTF. The CDR3 DNA reads as TGTGCCAGCAGTCTCCGGACAGGGTTTTCGTCTTATGGCTACACCTTC.

V is TRBV5-1 and J is TRBJ2-1, with TRBD2 matching 8 bases. CDR1 SGHRS and CDR2 YFSETQ come from the germline V gene. The V and J ends lost 5 bases and 12 bases, in that order; junction bases with no gene match: 16. This CDR3 is built from 15 residues. CDR3 protein: CASRMPGLDNVGQFF. The CDR3 DNA reads as TGCGCCAGCAGGATGCCGGGACTAGACAACGTGGGGCAGTTCTTC. The variable domain in full, with the rest retrieved from reference TRBV5-1 and TRBJ2-1, is KAGVTQTPRYLIKTRGQQVTLSCSPISGHRSVSWYQQTPGQGLQFLFEYFSETQRNKGNFPGRFSGRQFSNSRSEMNVSTLELGDSALYLCASRMPGLDNVGQFFGPGTRLTVL.

This clone was seen a few times. The chain is built from TRBV19 and TRBJ1-2; D call uncertain. Looked up from germline, CDR1 is LNHDA and CDR2 is SQIVND (reference sequence). This CDR3 contains 13 residues. The V end lost 7 bases, the J end lost 2 bases, and 11 bases lay between the germline ends. This chain's CDR3 is CASTREGNYGYTF. CDR3 DNA sequence: TGTGCCAGTACTCGAGAGGGAAACTATGGCTACACCTTC. Based on the CDR3 plus reference TRBV19 and TRBJ1-2, the full variable domain is DGGITQSPKYLFRKEGQNVTLSCEQNLNHDAMYWYRQDPGQGLRLIYYSQIVNDFQKGDIAEGYSVSREKKESFPLTVTSAQKNPTAFYLCASTREGNYGYTFGSGTRLTVV.

The rearrangement uses TRBV30 and TRBJ1-2; 7 nucleotides line up with TRBD1. With V trimmed by 2 bases and J by 3 bases, 3 bases remained unmatched. Germline loops: CDR1 GTSNPN, CDR2 SVGIG (reference sequence). The CDR3 consists of 13 residues. The CDR3, as DNA: TGTGCCTGGAGTTACGGGACAGACTATGGCTACACCTTC. Its translation: CAWSYGTDYGYTF.

The chain employs TRBV7-9 and TRBJ2-1, with a tentative D call TRBD2 (6 bases). The CDR3 spans 15 residues. V shed 3 bases and J shed 3 bases, with 12 bases lying between them. The germline V gene has CDR1 SEHNR and CDR2 FQNEAQ (reference sequence). The CDR3 region is CASSLRGANYNEQFF. The CDR3 nucleotides are TGTGCCAGCAGCTTGCGGGGCGCCAACTACAATGAGCAGTTCTTC.

This chain connects TRBV19 to TRBJ2-3; unclear D gene. The V and J ends lost 6 bases and 1 base respectively, with 11 bases between them. CDR1 and CDR2 (germline): LNHDA, SQIVND (reference sequence). The CDR3 covers 14 residues. The DNA for the CDR3 is TGTGCCAGTAGCCGAGCTTTAGGCACAGATACGCAGTATTTT. This translates into CASSRALGTDTQYF.

Turning to this clone: Other DNA sequences of this sample code for an identical CDR3. The CDR3, as DNA: TGTGCCAGCAGTTCAGGGAACACCATATATTTT. Amino acid sequence: CASSSGNTIYF. J is TRBJ1-3 and V is TRBV12-3 or TRBV12-4; D may be TRBD1 (5 bases). This CDR3 has 11 residues. Trimming shortened V by 4 bases and J by 7 bases, and 5 bases separated the two germline ends.

This chain links TRBV30 with TRBJ1-2, with TRBD1 matching 8 bases. The germline V gene encodes CDR1 GTSNPN and CDR2 SVGIG (reference sequence). The CDR3 is 12 amino acids. V shed 4 bases, J shed 7 bases, and the junction held 5 bases outside the gene matches. The CDR3, as DNA: TGTGCCTGGACCGCAGGGGGCGGTGGCTACACCTTC. This sequence encodes CAWTAGGGGYTF.

V usage is TRBV7-9 and J usage is TRBJ2-7, with D perhaps matching TRBD2 (9 bases). CDR3 size: 16 residues. The germline V gene encodes CDR1 SEHNR and CDR2 FQNEAQ (reference sequence). Trimming removed 3 bases from V and 7 bases from J, with 22 bases in between. This CDR3 is CASSLRGGTGTREQYF. CDR3 sequence (DNA): TGTGCCAGCAGCTTGCGGGGGGGGACAGGCACTCGTGAGCAGTACTTC. The complete variable domain, with remaining parts taken from reference TRBV7-9 and TRBJ2-7, reads DTGVSQNPRHKITKRGQNVTFRCDPISEHNRLYWYRQTLGQGPEFLTYFQNEAQLEKSRLLSDRFSAERPKGSFSTLEIQRTEQGDSAMYLCASSLRGGTGTREQYFGPGTRLTVT.

The rearrangement links TRBV2 to TRBJ1-5; maybe TRBD1 (6 bases). The CDR3 covers 18 residues. V was shortened by 5 bases and J by 4 bases, with 24 bases between the two germline ends. The germline gives CDR1 SNHLY, CDR2 FYNNEI. CDR3 amino acids: CASSNPKQGSSANQPQHF. The CDR3 bases are TGTGCCAGCAGTAACCCGAAACAGGGATCCTCCGCGAATCAGCCCCAGCATTTT.

The V and J genes are TRBV2 and TRBJ1-3, with D perhaps matching TRBD1 (5 bases). Germline CDR1 reads SNHLY; CDR2 reads FYNNEI. V was cut by 2 bases and J by 2 bases, with 10 bases left in between. This CDR3 is built from 15 residues. The CDR3 sequence is CASSESRVAGNTIYF. The CDR3 DNA reads TGTGCCAGCAGTGAATCCAGGGTGGCTGGAAACACCATATATTTT.

The V and J genes are TRBV5-4 and TRBJ2-7; maybe TRBD1 (6 bases). Per the germline V gene, CDR1 is SGHNT and CDR2 is YYREEE (reference sequence). The V end lost 4 bases, the J end lost 6 bases, and 17 bases lay between the germline ends. The CDR3 runs to 14 residues. CDR3 bases: TGTGCCAGCAGCCAAGGGACGGACAGAGGCGAGCAGTACTTC. Protein product: CASSQGTDRGEQYF.

This rearrangement joins TRBV6-5 to TRBJ2-2; D gene ambiguous. V was shortened by 0 bases and J by 6 bases, with 5 bases between the two germline ends. This CDR3 region has 13 residues. The V gene's germline CDR1 is MNHEY and CDR2 SVGAGI. The CDR3 sequence: CASSYSSPGELFF. Here the CDR3 DNA reads TGTGCCAGCAGTTACTCGAGCCCCGGGGAGCTGTTTTTT.

This rearrangement joins TRBV28 to TRBJ1-3; tentative D call: TRBD1 (6 bases). The CDR3 length is 17 residues. V dropped 2 bases and J dropped 0 bases, with 14 bases sitting between them. Germline CDR1 reads MDHEN; CDR2 reads SYDVKM. The CDR3: CASSLQDSRSSGNTIYF. CDR3 sequence (DNA): TGTGCCAGCAGTTTACAGGACAGCAGAAGCTCTGGAAACACCATATATTTT.

The V gene is TRBV2, the J gene TRBJ1-5; no clear D. V was shortened by 8 bases and J by 7 bases, with 21 bases between the two germline ends. Per germline, CDR1 SNHLY and CDR2 FYNNEI. The CDR3 covers 15 residues. The CDR3 DNA is TGTGCCAGCGAACCACACGGTTGGTCGGGGCAGCCCCAGCATTTT. It encodes CASEPHGWSGQPQHF.

This chain uses TRBV28 with TRBJ2-7, with TRBD2 matching over 12 bases. The CDR3 sequence is 16 residues long. V shed 3 bases, J shed 6 bases, and the junction held 9 bases outside the gene matches. Germline loops: CDR1 MDHEN, CDR2 SYDVKM. The CDR3 region has the DNA TGTGCCAGCAGTTTCTCATCGGGACTAGCGGGTAGCGAGCAGTACTTC. Translated: CASSFSSGLAGSEQYF.